The present T cell receptor beta chain was sequenced within a study of T cells in Graves' hyperthyroidism and ophthalmopathy. The study's findings and limits: Peripheral blood also featured most of the thyroid clonotypes expanded above 0.001.

For this clonotype: Its antigen is still unknown.

The CDR3 extends over 15 amino acids. In germline, CDR1 is KGHDR, CDR2 SFDVKD. V lost 3 bases to trimming and J lost 0 bases, with 9 bases between them. TCR beta CDR3 sequences were amplified from RNA transcripts. RT-PCR in the first round (using the HTBI primer set) targeted the TCR CDR3. MiXCR, applied by TCRdb to the multiplex PCR reads, yields one record per CDR3 protein. The table records 550,000 to 800,000 distinct CDR3 sequences, about 15% of them present only once. The definition of stable Graves' hyperthyroidism was no ophthalmopathy progression within 18 months. Patients having uncontrolled infection, another autoimmune disease, pregnancy or lactation were not included. Fresh peripheral blood, 7.5 to 10 ml, was the source of the PBMCs.

The chain joins TRBV24-1 to TRBJ2-3; a possible D gene is TRBD1 (5 bases). Sequencing was done on a sample of blood. This clonotype was sampled from a man aged 18 to 29 with Graves' hyperthyroidism. Here the CDR3 DNA reads TGTGCCACCAGTGATCCCAGGGCTAGCACAGATACGCAGTATTTT. It specifies CATSDPRASTDTQYF.